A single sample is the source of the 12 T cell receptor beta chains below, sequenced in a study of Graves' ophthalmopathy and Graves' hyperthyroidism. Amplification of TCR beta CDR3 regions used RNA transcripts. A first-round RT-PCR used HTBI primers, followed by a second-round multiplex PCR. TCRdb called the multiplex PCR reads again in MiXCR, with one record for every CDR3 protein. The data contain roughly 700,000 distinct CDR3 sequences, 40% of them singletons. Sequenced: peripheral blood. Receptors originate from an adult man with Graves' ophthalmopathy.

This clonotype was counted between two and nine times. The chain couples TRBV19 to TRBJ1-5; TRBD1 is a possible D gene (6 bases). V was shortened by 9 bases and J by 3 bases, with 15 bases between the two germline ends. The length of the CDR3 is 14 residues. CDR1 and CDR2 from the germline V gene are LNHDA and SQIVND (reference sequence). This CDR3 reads CASNSGAPNQPQHF. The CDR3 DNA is TGTGCCAGCAATTCAGGGGCCCCCAATCAGCCCCAGCATTTT.

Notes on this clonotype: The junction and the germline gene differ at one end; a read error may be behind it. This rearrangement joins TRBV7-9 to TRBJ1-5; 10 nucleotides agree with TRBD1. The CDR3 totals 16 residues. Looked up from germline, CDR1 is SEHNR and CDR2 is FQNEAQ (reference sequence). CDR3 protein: CASSQSTGTGDQPQHF. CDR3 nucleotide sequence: TGCGCCAGCAGCCAATCAACCGGGACAGGGGATCAGCCCCAGCATTTT.

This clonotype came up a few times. The CDR3 DNA reads as TGCGCCAGCAGCCCAGGACTAGCGGGAGTACCCTCCTACGAGCAGTACTTC. Protein sequence: CASSPGLAGVPSYEQYF. The chain recombines TRBV5-1 with TRBJ2-7; 13 bases match TRBD2. The ends lost 4 bases at V and 0 bases at J; junction bases unmatched: 7. Germline CDR1 and CDR2: SGHRS and YFSETQ. The CDR3 length is 17 residues.

The CDR3 sequence is CASSHPGSRPYEQYF. The CDR3 DNA sequence: TGTGCCAGCAGCCACCCCGGGAGCCGGCCCTACGAGCAGTACTTC. The V and J genes are TRBV7-9 and TRBJ2-7; a weak D match, TRBD2 (6 bases). Between the trimmed V and J ends, which lost 5 bases and 2 bases, there was a span of 16 bases. This CDR3 has 15 residues. Germline values: CDR1 SEHNR, CDR2 FQNEAQ (reference sequence).

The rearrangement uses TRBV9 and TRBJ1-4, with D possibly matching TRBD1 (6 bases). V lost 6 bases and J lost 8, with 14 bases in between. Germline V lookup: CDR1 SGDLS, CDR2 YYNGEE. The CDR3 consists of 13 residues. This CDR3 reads CASNQGGVEKLFF. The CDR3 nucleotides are TGTGCCAGCAACCAAGGGGGTGTAGAAAAACTGTTTTTT.

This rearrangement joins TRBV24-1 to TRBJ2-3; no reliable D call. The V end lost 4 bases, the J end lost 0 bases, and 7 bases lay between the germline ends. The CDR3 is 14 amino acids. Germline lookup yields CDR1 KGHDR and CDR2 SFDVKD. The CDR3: CATSEADSTDTQYF. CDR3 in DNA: TGTGCCACCAGTGAGGCAGATAGCACAGATACGCAGTATTTT.

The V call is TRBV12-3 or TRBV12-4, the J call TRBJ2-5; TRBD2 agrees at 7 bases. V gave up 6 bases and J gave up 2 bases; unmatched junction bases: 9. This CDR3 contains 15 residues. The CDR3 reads CASSRDGGIQETQYF. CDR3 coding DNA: TGTGCCAGCAGCCGAGACGGGGGGATTCAAGAGACCCAGTACTTC.

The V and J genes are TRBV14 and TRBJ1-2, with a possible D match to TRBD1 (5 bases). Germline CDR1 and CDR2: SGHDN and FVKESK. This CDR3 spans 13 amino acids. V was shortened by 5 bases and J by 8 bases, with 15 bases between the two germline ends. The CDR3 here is CASSSRDLVGYTF. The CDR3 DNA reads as TGTGCCAGCAGCAGCCGGGACCTGGTGGGCTACACCTTC.

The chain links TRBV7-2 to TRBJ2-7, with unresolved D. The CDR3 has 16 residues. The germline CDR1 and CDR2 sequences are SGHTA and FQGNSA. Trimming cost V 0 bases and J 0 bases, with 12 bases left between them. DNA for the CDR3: TGTGCCAGCAGCTTAGCTGGTCAGCTTAGCTCCTACGAGCAGTACTTC. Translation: CASSLAGQLSSYEQYF.

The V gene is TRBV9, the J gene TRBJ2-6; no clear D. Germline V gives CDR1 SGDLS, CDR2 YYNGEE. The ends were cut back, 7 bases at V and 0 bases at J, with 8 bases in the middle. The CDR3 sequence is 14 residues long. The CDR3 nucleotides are TGTGCCAGCGATTTCGGCTCTGGGGCCAACGTCCTGACTTTC. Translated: CASDFGSGANVLTF.

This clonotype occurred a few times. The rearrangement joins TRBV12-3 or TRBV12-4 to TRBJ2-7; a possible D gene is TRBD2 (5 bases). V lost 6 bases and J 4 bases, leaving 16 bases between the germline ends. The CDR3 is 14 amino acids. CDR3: CASSSRARAYEQYF. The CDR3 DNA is TGTGCCAGCAGCTCGCGGGCCCGTGCGTACGAGCAGTACTTC.

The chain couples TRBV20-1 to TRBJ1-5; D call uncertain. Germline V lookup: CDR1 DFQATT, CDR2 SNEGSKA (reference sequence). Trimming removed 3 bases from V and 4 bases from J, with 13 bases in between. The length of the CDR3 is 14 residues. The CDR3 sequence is CSARTVWENQPQHF. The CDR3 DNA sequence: TGCAGTGCTAGGACGGTTTGGGAGAATCAGCCCCAGCATTTT.